A single T cell receptor beta chain is shown here with its context. The antigen remains unidentified. Produced via immunoSEQ multiplex PCR; TCRdb's table is partial and in-frame only. The repertoire consists of more than 100,000 clones, with roughly 92% occurring once and the leading ten covering over 1.5%. This sample was taken from a study of T cell responses to AZD1222 COVID-19 vaccine. The ends were cut back, 0 bases at V and 9 bases at J, with 9 bases in the middle. CDR3 length: 13 residues. CDR1 and CDR2 from the germline V gene are SGHTA and FQGTGA. Regarding the study as a whole: Only after the peak T cell response were repertoires sampled. There were vaccine-associated CD4 TCRs across spike, dominant at 160-218 and 743-854.

Sequencing was performed on peripheral blood, taken on day 0 of AZD1222 vaccination. The receptor was derived from an adult in good health. The chain has TRBV7-3 and TRBJ2-1; D gene uncertain. This chain's CDR3 is CASSLTVLGEQFF. CDR3 DNA sequence: TGTGCCAGCAGCTTAACCGTCCTCGGTGAGCAGTTCTTC.